In its sample, the clone carrying this T cell receptor (beta chain) was seen many times. Its antigen is still unknown. This sample was taken from a study of T cells in Graves' hyperthyroidism and ophthalmopathy. Study outcomes and limitations: Most clonotypes that expanded in the thyroid above 0.001 also showed up in blood.

Fresh 10 ml peripheral blood yielded PBMCs. Researchers amplified the TCR beta CDR3 regions from RNA transcripts. RT-PCR in the first round (using the HTBI primer set) targeted the TCR CDR3. Each CDR3 protein gets one entry after TCRdb re-called the multiplex PCR reads with MiXCR. Among about 400,000 distinct CDR3 sequences, more than 12% were seen once, and the ten largest hold approximately 32%. The trim removed 5 bases at V and 8 bases at J, leaving 11 bases unmatched. This CDR3 has 16 residues. CDR1 and CDR2 from the germline V gene are MNHEY and SMNVEV (reference sequence). The origin of this receptor is a young woman with Graves' hyperthyroidism. What was sequenced was blood. The gene calls are TRBV27 and TRBJ2-1; 11 bases map to TRBD2. The CDR3 DNA sequence: TGTGCCAGCAGTCTTATTAGCGGGGGGGGGTCCGATGAGCAGTTCTTC. Amino acids: CASSLISGGGSDEQFF.